This T cell receptor (beta chain) was recovered during a study of blood T cell repertoires in COVID-19. In the study overall: Some COVID-19 samples were acute and others convalescent; all came from the United States, Italy and Spain.

In germline, CDR1 is KGHSH, CDR2 LQKENI. V shed 2 bases and J 3 bases; nucleotides not matched to a gene: 3. This CDR3 contains 15 residues. Ages ranged from about 18 to 89 years, with residence in approximately 23 US areas. Clinical history reported by participants formed the basis on which cohorts were assigned. Assay used: immunoSEQ multiplex PCR; TCRdb lists only in-frame clones, some missing. The sample carries about 400,000 clones, just under 90% recorded once. Input material: PBMCs or T cells enriched from blood (not recorded which). The sequence was obtained from a woman aged 25 to 39 who had recovered from COVID-19. The chain has TRBV18 and TRBJ2-3; 9 bases align to TRBD1. CDR3 protein: CASSPAGTGTDTQYF. In DNA, the CDR3 is TGTGCCAGCTCACCAGCCGGGACAGGGACAGATACGCAGTATTTT.